This TCR beta chain was profiled in a study of T cell repertoires in cytomegalovirus infection. Across the study: Selection of CMV epitopes for the study included recently identified HLA-C-restricted and well-studied HLA-B-restricted ones. From public TCR beta signatures came an indication of both CMV infection and matching HLA type.

TCRdb processed the reads anew with MiXCR; each CDR3 protein has one entry. This sample has nearly 700,000 distinct CDR3 sequences, with roughly 36% found just once. Concerning this clonotype itself: The antigen remains undetermined.

Overall study findings and caveats: Of the TCR beta families, the public ones yielded a cumulative frequency that identified carriers of CMV plus the relevant HLA. It was HLA-C-restricted CMV-specific TCR beta clonotypes that dominated the response ex vivo.

This TCR was sampled from a human donor in good health (CMV status not recorded). Some clones in this sample may be carry-over from other donors' samples. This sample comprised cultured PBMCs, obtained from culture after CMV antigen stimulation.

The CDR3 DNA sequence: TGCAGCGTTTGTCAGCGGAACACTGAAGCTTTCTTT. Translating gives CSVCQRNTEAFF. The chain uses TRBV29-1 and TRBJ1-1; D not certain. Germline loops: CDR1 SQVTM, CDR2 ANQGSEA. The CDR3 is 12 residues long. V gave up 5 bases and J gave up 1 base, with 8 bases separating them. Based on the CDR3 plus reference TRBV29-1 and TRBJ1-1, the full variable domain is SAVISQKPSRDICQRGTSLTIQCQVDSQVTMMFWYRQQPGQSLTLIATANQGSEATYESGFVIDKFPISRPNLTFSTLTVSNMSPEDSSIYLCSVCQRNTEAFFGQGTRLTVV.